This is a list of T cell receptor beta chains from one sample in a study of STAT3 mutations in large granular lymphocyte leukemia. TCRdb's table, derived via immunoSEQ multiplex PCR, lists solely in-frame clones and lacks some. The top ten clones hold 75% to 90% of a sample with over 8,000 clones, 85% to 90% of them seen once. Sequenced: peripheral blood mononuclear cells. The source is a man older than 75 with T-cell large granular lymphocyte leukemia. Some clones in this sample may be carry-over from other donors' samples. Both conserved end residues are part of each CDR3. D genes are given only for firm matches. Clone size appears in some rows only: once, few, many, or a class for an expanded clone.

d_gene	v_gene	abundance	len	j_gene	CDR3aa	CDR3nt
TRBD1	TRBV30	.	16	TRBJ1-5	CAWSTGTGGSNQPQHF	TGTGCCTGGAGCACCGGGACAGGGGGCAGCAATCAGCCCCAGCATTTT
.	TRBV18	.	13	TRBJ2-7	CASSPLEGYEQYF	TGTGCCAGCTCACCACTGGAAGGGTACGAGCAGTACTTC
.	TRBV11-2	once	13	TRBJ2-5	CASSLQGAETQYF	TGTGCCAGCAGCTTGCAGGGAGCCGAGACCCAGTACTTC
TRBD2	TRBV5-1	.	12	TRBJ2-7	CASAGGGDEQYF	TGCGCCAGCGCTGGGGGGGGAGACGAGCAGTACTTC
TRBD1	TRBV28	few	15	TRBJ1-2	CASSWWTGEIYGYTF	TGTGCCAGCAGTTGGTGGACAGGGGAAATCTATGGCTACACCTTC
.	TRBV7-2	.	14	TRBJ1-3	CASSLGSAGNTIYF	TGTGCCAGCAGCTTAGGTAGCGCTGGAAACACCATATATTTT
TRBD1	TRBV18	.	17	TRBJ2-7	CASSTTSPGTGVSEQYF	TGTGCCAGCTCAACAACTAGCCCCGGGACAGGGGTCTCTGAGCAGTACTTC
TRBD1	TRBV4-2	.	16	TRBJ1-4	CASSPRPGQGDEKLFF	TGTGCCAGCAGCCCCCGACCGGGACAGGGGGATGAAAAACTGTTTTTT
.	TRBV9	.	13	TRBJ1-2	CASTRGINYGYTF	TGTGCCAGCACCCGGGGGATTAACTATGGCTACACCTTC
.	TRBV18	.	16	TRBJ1-3	CASSQDSANSGNTIYF	TGTGCCAGCTCGCAGGACAGCGCGAACTCTGGAAACACCATATATTTT
.	TRBV5-1	.	14	TRBJ2-7	CASSLGGPSYEQYF	TGCGCCAGCAGCTTGGGCGGCCCCTCCTACGAGCAGTACTTC
.	TRBV18	.	15	TRBJ2-1	CASSPPRGIHTEQFF	TGTGCCAGCTCACCACCACGGGGGATCCACACCGAGCAGTTCTTC
.	TRBV18	.	15	TRBJ1-1	CASSPPSQLNTEAFF	TGTGCCAGCTCACCACCGAGCCAGCTGAACACTGAAGCTTTCTTT
TRBD2	TRBV18	.	16	TRBJ2-1	CASSPSRGGAPNEQFF	TGTGCCAGCTCACCATCTCGCGGGGGGGCCCCCAATGAGCAGTTCTTC
.	TRBV18	.	12	TRBJ1-1	CASSPKNTEAFF	TGTGCCAGCTCACCGAAGAACACTGAAGCTTTCTTT
TRBD1	TRBV5-1	.	13	TRBJ1-2	CASSRGQNYGYTF	TGCGCCAGCAGTAGGGGACAGAACTATGGCTACACCTTC
TRBD1	TRBV9	few	14	TRBJ1-6	CASSPWTGLSPLHF	TGTGCCAGCAGCCCTTGGACAGGGCTCTCACCCCTCCACTTT
.	TRBV9	once	15	TRBJ1-6	CASSVVDTGNSPLHF	TGTGCCAGCAGCGTAGTAGACACGGGGAATTCACCCCTCCACTTT
.	TRBV6-6	.	15	TRBJ1-1	CASTLLGAGNTEAFF	TGTGCCAGCACCCTCCTCGGGGCGGGGAACACTGAAGCTTTCTTT
TRBD1	TRBV18	.	18	TRBJ1-1	CASSLSGTGLGMNTEAFF	TGTGCCAGCTCACTGTCCGGGACAGGGCTGGGTATGAACACTGAAGCTTTCTTT
.	TRBV29-1	.	12	TRBJ1-2	CSVDWGRYGYTF	TGCAGCGTTGATTGGGGGCGTTATGGCTACACCTTC
.	TRBV6-1	.	12	TRBJ1-2	CASTQGDYGYTF	TGTGCCAGCACGCAGGGTGACTATGGCTACACCTTC
.	TRBV9	.	19	TRBJ2-7	CASSVGSRGQASRYYEQYF	TGTGCCAGCAGCGTAGGGTCTCGGGGGCAGGCGTCACGCTACTACGAGCAGTACTTC
TRBD1	TRBV30	.	15	TRBJ1-2	CAWSVRAGQPYGYTF	TGTGCCTGGAGTGTAAGAGCGGGACAGCCCTATGGCTACACCTTC
TRBD1	TRBV6-5	.	16	TRBJ2-7	CASSYGSRTGRLEQYF	TGTGCCAGCAGTTACGGCTCGCGGACAGGGAGACTAGAGCAGTACTTC
.	TRBV6-5	.	14	TRBJ1-6	CASSLGREGSPLHF	TGTGCCAGCAGTTTGGGACGGGAGGGTTCACCCCTCCACTTT
.	TRBV27	.	13	TRBJ2-7	CASSSLTPYEQYF	TGTGCCAGCAGTTCCCTAACCCCCTACGAGCAGTACTTC
.	TRBV30	once	13	TRBJ1-6	CAWSRSENSPLHF	TGTGCCTGGAGTCGGTCAGAAAATTCACCCCTCCACTTT
TRBD2	TRBV5-1	.	16	TRBJ2-1	CASSLGTSGGGNEQFF	TGCGCCAGCAGCTTGGGGACTAGCGGGGGGGGCAATGAGCAGTTCTTC
.	TRBV5-5	.	16	TRBJ1-4	CASSLNRNGLNEKLFF	TGTGCCAGCAGCCTCAACCGGAACGGACTGAATGAAAAACTGTTTTTT
.	TRBV28	.	14	TRBJ2-2	CASQFSGWPGELFF	TGTGCCAGTCAGTTTAGTGGTTGGCCCGGGGAGCTGTTTTTT
TRBD1	TRBV29-1	.	15	TRBJ2-2	CSVIPGQGKTGELFF	TGCAGCGTTATACCCGGACAGGGAAAAACCGGGGAGCTGTTTTTT
.	TRBV27	.	17	TRBJ2-7	CASSTRGAQLTSYEQYF	TGTGCCAGCAGTACCCGAGGGGCCCAACTCACCTCCTACGAGCAGTACTTC
.	TRBV7-3	.	13	TRBJ2-2	CASSSPNTGELFF	TGTGCCAGCAGCTCACCAAACACCGGGGAGCTGTTTTTT
.	TRBV10-3	.	13	TRBJ1-5	CAITGGINQPQHF	TGTGCCATCACGGGGGGGATCAATCAGCCCCAGCATTTT
.	TRBV7-8	once	14	TRBJ1-2	CASSGRVWNYGYTF	TGTGCCAGCAGCGGCAGGGTATGGAACTATGGCTACACCTTC
.	TRBV7-2	.	13	TRBJ2-7	CASSLGDLYEQYF	TGTGCCAGCAGCCTAGGGGACCTATACGAGCAGTACTTC
.	TRBV6-5	.	15	TRBJ2-3	CASSSRGAPTDTQYF	TGTGCCAGCAGCTCCCGGGGGGCCCCCACAGATACGCAGTATTTT
.	TRBV6-5	.	14	TRBJ2-7	CASSLDGPHYEQYF	TGTGCCAGCAGTCTCGACGGACCTCATTACGAGCAGTACTTC
.	TRBV27	.	12	TRBJ1-5	CASSFTGQPQHF	TGTGCCAGCAGTTTTACGGGTCAGCCCCAGCATTTT
TRBD2	TRBV15	.	18	TRBJ2-1	CATSRDFGASGGQDEQFF	TGTGCCACCAGCAGAGATTTTGGGGCTAGCGGGGGCCAAGACGAGCAGTTCTTC
.	TRBV5-3	.	15	TRBJ1-1	CARSQPRHLNTEAFF	TGTGCCAGAAGCCAACCACGACACCTTAACACTGAAGCTTTCTTT
.	TRBV5-1	.	14	TRBJ2-5	CASSLGGTQETQYF	TGCGCCAGCAGCTTGGGCGGCACACAAGAGACCCAGTACTTC
.	TRBV4-1	.	14	TRBJ2-5	CASSSGQTQETQYF	TGCGCCAGCAGCAGCGGACAGACCCAAGAGACCCAGTACTTC
.	TRBV5-1	.	11	TRBJ2-1	CASLAYNEQFF	TGCGCCAGTTTGGCCTACAATGAGCAGTTCTTC
.	TRBV4-3	.	13	TRBJ1-1	CASSQEVGGEAFF	TGCGCCAGCAGCCAAGAGGTAGGGGGAGAAGCTTTCTTT
.	TRBV5-5	.	13	TRBJ1-6	CASNPRGHSPLHF	TGTGCCAGCAACCCCCGGGGTCATTCACCCCTCCACTTT
.	TRBV29-1	.	14	TRBJ2-2	CSAGVNRFGGELFF	TGCAGCGCGGGGGTGAATAGGTTCGGCGGGGAGCTGTTTTTT
.	TRBV30	few	13	TRBJ1-6	CAWRPRSGSPLHF	TGTGCCTGGAGGCCAAGATCGGGTTCACCCCTCCACTTT
.	TRBV6-6	.	10	TRBJ2-1	CASGPNEQFF	TGTGCCAGCGGGCCCAATGAGCAGTTCTTC